This T cell receptor beta chain was identified during a study of cytomegalovirus exposure and HLA in healthy donors. This CDR3 is 13 amino acids long. Germline assignment: CDR1 MDHEN and CDR2 SYDVKM. V was pared by 6 bases and J by 6 bases, with 14 bases between. Sequencing was performed with immunoSEQ multiplex PCR; in TCRdb, only in-frame clones are kept and a portion is missing. The sample shows approximately 100,000 clones, around nine tenths of them seen only once. V is TRBV28 and J is TRBJ1-1; perhaps TRBD1 as D (6 bases). Sequencing was carried out using PBMCs. The TCR sequence derives from a woman aged 25 to 45 in good health and CMV-seronegative. Here the CDR3 reads CASSSPGAAEAFF. In DNA form, the CDR3 reads TGTGCCAGCAGCTCGCCAGGGGCGGCTGAAGCTTTCTTT.